Below, 12 T cell receptor beta chains from the same sample are listed, as sequenced in a study of patients with pleural tuberculosis. TCRdb fed the reads into MiXCR, producing one record per CDR3 protein. In the table there are nearly 30,000 distinct CDR3 sequences, about a sixth of which are singletons. Material for sequencing was peripheral blood. The receptor set was obtained from a human donor with pleural tuberculosis.

This clonotype was recorded at least ten times. This chain uses TRBV2 with TRBJ2-7; D is ambiguous. V was clipped by 2 bases and J by 7 bases, with 15 bases between them. Per germline, CDR1 SNHLY and CDR2 FYNNEI. The CDR3 is 14 residues long. CDR3 region: CASSERLVEWEQYF. Written as DNA, the CDR3 is TGTGCCAGCAGTGAACGGCTCGTAGAGTGGGAGCAGTACTTC. Together with reference TRBV2 and TRBJ2-7, the CDR3 gives the full variable domain: EPEVTQTPSHQVTQMGQEVILRCVPISNHLYFYWYRQILGQKVEFLVSFYNNEISEKSEIFDDQFSVERPDGSNFTLKIRSTKLEDSAMYFCASSERLVEWEQYFGPGTRLTVT.

This clonotype was seen ten or more times. The chain recombines TRBV4-1 with TRBJ2-2; D is unresolved. Germline values: CDR1 MGHRA, CDR2 YSYEKL. The CDR3 totals 14 residues. Deletions cut 1 base from V and 4 bases from J, with 7 bases between. CDR3 region: CASSQGGATGELFF. The CDR3 nucleotides are TGCGCCAGCAGCCAAGGAGGCGCCACCGGGGAGCTGTTTTTT.

In its sample, this clonotype was seen many times. The CDR3 sequence is CASRDRQTNEKLFF. CDR3 in DNA: TGTGCCAGCAGGGATAGACAGACTAATGAAAAACTGTTTTTT. V and J are TRBV2 and TRBJ1-4, with a weak D call TRBD1 (5 bases). The CDR3 is 14 residues long. Trimming pared 6 bases from V and 2 bases from J, leaving 10 bases between. Germline lookup yields CDR1 SNHLY and CDR2 FYNNEI.

The chain links TRBV6-2 or TRBV6-3 to TRBJ1-5, with a weak D call TRBD1 (6 bases). This CDR3 region has 15 residues. Per germline, CDR1 MNHEY and CDR2 SVGEGT. CDR3 DNA: TGTTCCTGCAGTTTTCAGGGGTTTAACAATCAGCCCCAGCATTTT. As protein: CSCSFQGFNNQPQHF.

By its share, this clonotype is medium-sized. The rearrangement joins TRBV6-6 to TRBJ2-3; 9 bases align to TRBD2. The CDR3 is 15 amino acids. V was pared by 3 bases and J by 2 bases, with 3 bases of the junction left unmatched. Germline assignment: CDR1 MNHNY and CDR2 SVGAGI (reference sequence). The CDR3 DNA follows: TGTGCCAGCAGTTATAGACTAGCGGCCACAGATACGCAGTATTTT. As protein: CASSYRLAATDTQYF.

This clonotype is a singleton in its sample. V and J are TRBV24-1 and TRBJ2-5; tentatively, D is TRBD1 (6 bases). Germline lookup yields CDR1 KGHDR and CDR2 SFDVKD. This CDR3 has 14 residues. Trimming removed 4 bases from V and 5 bases from J, with 13 bases in between. CDR3: CATSDHRAMETQYF. The DNA of the CDR3 is TGTGCCACCAGTGACCACAGGGCGATGGAGACCCAGTACTTC.

This clonotype has at least ten counts. The gene calls are TRBV28 and TRBJ1-2; TRBD1 aligns across 8 bases. The CDR3 is 13 residues long. Trimming removed 8 bases from V and 5 bases from J; junction bases left unmatched: 7. Germline loops: CDR1 MDHEN, CDR2 SYDVKM. The CDR3 loop is CASLTRGLYGYTF. In DNA, the CDR3 is TGTGCCAGCCTAACCAGGGGGCTTTATGGCTACACCTTC.

Of note for this clonotype: This could be a read error, since a much larger clone is one nucleotide away. V gene TRBV7-9 combines with J gene TRBJ2-5; a weak D match, TRBD2 (7 bases). The CDR3 consists of 15 residues. Germline lookup yields CDR1 SEHNR and CDR2 FQNEAQ (reference sequence). DNA for the CDR3: TGTGACAGCAGCCGACTGGCGGGGGCCCAAGAGACCCAGTACTTC. Protein: CDSSRLAGAQETQYF.

About this clonotype: It may be a read error: a sequence one base away is much more abundant. This chain joins TRBV29-1 and TRBJ1-1, with no clear D. Germline loops: CDR1 SQVTM, CDR2 ANQGSEA. The CDR3 covers 11 residues. V lost 5 bases, J lost 4 bases, and 8 bases lay in between. CDR3 sequence reads: CSVSESTEAFF. CDR3 DNA: TGCAGCGTTTCCGAGAGCACTGAAGCTTTCTTT.

The sample holds many counts of this clonotype. This chain joins TRBV9 and TRBJ1-1; unclear D gene. Trimming stripped 5 bases from V and 1 base from J, with 3 bases between. The CDR3 loop spans 11 amino acids. The germline V gene has CDR1 SGDLS and CDR2 YYNGEE. CDR3 nucleotide sequence: TGTGCCAGCAGTAGGAACACTGAAGCTTTCTTT. Protein: CASSRNTEAFF.

This clonotype appeared a few times. Being one base from a much bigger clone, this may be a read error. This chain connects TRBV29-1 to TRBJ2-1; either TRBD1 or TRBD2 may supply D (6 bases each). The CDR3 has 16 amino acids. Germline CDR1 and CDR2: SQVTM and ANQGSEA. CDR3 residues: CGVEGGLRSTYNEQFF. CDR3 coding DNA: TGCGGCGTTGAGGGGGGACTGAGAAGTACCTACAATGAGCAGTTCTTC.

As concerns this clonotype: Since a much larger clone is just one base distant, this may be a read error. The V and J genes are TRBV10-2 and TRBJ2-7, with D possibly being TRBD2 (6 bases). Germline CDR1 WSHSY, CDR2 SAAADI. The CDR3 spans 13 residues. The CDR3 DNA follows: TGTGCCGCCCGCGGGGTGAGCTCCTACGAGCAGTCCTTC. This sequence encodes CAARGVSSYEQSF.